These T cell receptor beta chains were read from a single sample in a study of T-cell reconstitution after alpha-beta-depleted transplantation in children. TCRdb ran MiXCR on the PCR reads and lists one entry per CDR3 protein. The repertoire has approximately 300,000 distinct CDR3 sequences, about a tenth of them found once; the top ten carry less than 9%. Here the sequenced sample was PBMCs, taken before TCRalphabeta/CD19-depleted stem cell transplant. These receptors all stem from a boy under three years old with acute myeloid leukemia, due to receive a stem cell transplant. The CDR3 runs from the conserved cysteine through the conserved F or W. The D gene is left open where the match is weak. Clone size, where shown, is once, few, many, or a class for clones that have expanded.

d_gene: NA
abundance: many
v_gene: TRBV12-3/TRBV12-4
j_gene: TRBJ2-3
CDR3nt: TGTGCCAGCAGTCCCAAGATTAAATGGGGCACAGATACGCAGTATTTT
CDR3aa: CASSPKIKWGTDTQYF

d_gene: TRBD2
abundance: many
v_gene: TRBV10-3
j_gene: TRBJ2-1
CDR3nt: TGTGCCATCAGTGATGGGACTAGCGGGAGGTTTTACAATGAGCAGTTCTTC
CDR3aa: CAISDGTSGRFYNEQFF

d_gene: TRBD2
abundance: NA
v_gene: TRBV20-1
j_gene: TRBJ2-1
CDR3nt: TGCAGTGCTAGGGGGACTAGCGGGAGCGATGAGCAGTTCTTC
CDR3aa: CSARGTSGSDEQFF

d_gene: NA
abundance: many
v_gene: TRBV11-2
j_gene: TRBJ2-6
CDR3nt: TGTGCCAGCAGCTACCGTCCATCTGGGGCCAACGTCCTGACTTTC
CDR3aa: CASSYRPSGANVLTF

d_gene: NA
abundance: many
v_gene: TRBV6-6
j_gene: TRBJ1-2
CDR3nt: TGTGCCAGCAGTTACCCGACAGGCTACACCTTC
CDR3aa: CASSYPTGYTF

d_gene: NA
abundance: NA
v_gene: TRBV15
j_gene: TRBJ2-3
CDR3nt: TGTGCCACCAGCAGTACCATTCTCCGTACGCAGTATTTT
CDR3aa: CATSSTILRTQYF

d_gene: NA
abundance: many
v_gene: TRBV7-9
j_gene: TRBJ2-2
CDR3nt: TGTGCCAGCAGCTTTCCTCTTGGCGGGGAGCTGTTTTTT
CDR3aa: CASSFPLGGELFF

d_gene: TRBD1
abundance: many
v_gene: TRBV7-2
j_gene: TRBJ2-7
CDR3nt: TGTGCCAGCAGCGTACAGGGGGGTCACGAGCAGTACTTC
CDR3aa: CASSVQGGHEQYF

d_gene: TRBD2
abundance: few
v_gene: TRBV4-2
j_gene: TRBJ2-7
CDR3nt: TGTGCCAGCAGCCCTACGCGACTAGCGGGGGGGGGTACCTACGAGCAGTACTTC
CDR3aa: CASSPTRLAGGGTYEQYF

d_gene: NA
abundance: NA
v_gene: TRBV6-1
j_gene: TRBJ2-3
CDR3nt: TGTGCCAGCAGTCATTCCATGGGGTTTGGCACAGATACGCAGTATTTT
CDR3aa: CASSHSMGFGTDTQYF

d_gene: NA
abundance: few
v_gene: TRBV3-1
j_gene: TRBJ2-7
CDR3nt: TGTGCCAGCAGCCAAGTGGTCAGGGGCCACGAGCAGTACTTC
CDR3aa: CASSQVVRGHEQYF

d_gene: NA
abundance: many
v_gene: TRBV6-5
j_gene: TRBJ2-1
CDR3nt: TGTGCCAGCAGTTACCACCCCAGCTCCTACAATGAGCAGTTCTTC
CDR3aa: CASSYHPSSYNEQFF

d_gene: TRBD1
abundance: many
v_gene: TRBV6-1
j_gene: TRBJ1-5
CDR3nt: TGTGCCAGCGGGGGACAGGGTGATTATAGCAATCAGCCCCAGCATTTT
CDR3aa: CASGGQGDYSNQPQHF

d_gene: NA
abundance: many
v_gene: TRBV9
j_gene: TRBJ2-1
CDR3nt: TGTGCCAGCAGCGTAGGCTCCGCTACCGAGCAGTTCTTC
CDR3aa: CASSVGSATEQFF

d_gene: TRBD2
abundance: few
v_gene: TRBV5-1
j_gene: TRBJ2-5
CDR3nt: TGCGCCAGCAGTAGACTAGCGGGACCTCAAGAGACCCAGTACTTC
CDR3aa: CASSRLAGPQETQYF

d_gene: TRBD1
abundance: few
v_gene: TRBV12-3/TRBV12-4
j_gene: TRBJ2-7
CDR3nt: TGTGCCAGCAGTTTTTCCGGGACAGTCCCCTACGAGCAGTACTTC
CDR3aa: CASSFSGTVPYEQYF

d_gene: TRBD2
abundance: many
v_gene: TRBV10-3
j_gene: TRBJ2-1
CDR3nt: TGTGCCATCAGTGAGTCGGGAGGGGTTAAGAACAATGAGCAGTTCTTC
CDR3aa: CAISESGGVKNNEQFF

d_gene: TRBD1
abundance: many
v_gene: TRBV28
j_gene: TRBJ2-7
CDR3nt: TGTGCCAGCAGTTTAGGGCGGACAGGGACGTACTTC
CDR3aa: CASSLGRTGTYF

d_gene: TRBD1
abundance: few
v_gene: TRBV15
j_gene: TRBJ2-7
CDR3nt: TGTGCCACCAGCCAGTTTCGGACAGGAGCCTACGAGCAGTACTTC
CDR3aa: CATSQFRTGAYEQYF

d_gene: NA
abundance: many
v_gene: TRBV7-2
j_gene: TRBJ2-1
CDR3nt: TGTGCCAGCAGCCGTGGGGGTACGGGCGATGAGCAGTTCTTC
CDR3aa: CASSRGGTGDEQFF

d_gene: NA
abundance: NA
v_gene: TRBV2
j_gene: TRBJ2-7
CDR3nt: TGTGCCAGCAGTGAAGGGGGACAAACCTACGAGCAGTACTTC
CDR3aa: CASSEGGQTYEQYF

d_gene: NA
abundance: many
v_gene: TRBV7-8
j_gene: TRBJ2-4
CDR3nt: TGTGCCAGCAGTTCGGACCGACGCCAGGGGTTTCAGTACTTC
CDR3aa: CASSSDRRQGFQYF